This record concerns one T cell receptor (delta chain) sequence. Its antigen remains unknown. Thymocytes were sorted as CD3+ TCRVdelta1+ TCRVdelta2- after alphabeta T cell depletion. The template was reverse-transcribed extracted RNA. Multiplex PCR used pooled V-gene forward primers and a constant-region reverse primer to amplify CDR3s. TCRdb made new clone calls on the multiplex PCR reads using CATT. The table has 54,000 or so delta-chain clones, about 15% seen once. V lost 4 bases and J 0 bases, leaving 24 bases between the germline ends. The V gene's germline CDR1 is TSWWSYY and CDR2 QGS. This CDR3 comprises 19 residues. This entry is derived from a study of Vδ1+ human thymocytes. Study-wide results and limits: In the thymus, TRG and TRD repertoires looked highly polyclonal with Gaussian CDR3 lengths.

Sequencing used Vdelta1+ gamma-delta thymocytes from the thymus. As to subset: FACS-sorted CD3+ TCRalphabeta- TCRVdelta1+ TCRVdelta2- thymocytes. This receptor was identified in a boy less than two years old who had congenital heart surgery. This chain joins TRDV1 and TRDJ1, with D unresolved. The CDR3 is CALGARYGVLWVDTDKLIF. The CDR3 DNA sequence: TGTGCTCTTGGGGCGAGGTACGGGGTACTGTGGGTGGACACCGATAAACTCATCTTT.